The rows below give T cell receptor beta chains drawn from one sample of a study of T cell changes during pregnancy in multiple sclerosis. Generated by immunoSEQ multiplex PCR, the TCRdb table keeps only in-frame clones and is missing some. The data contain some 57,000 clones, about 87% of them seen just once; the ten biggest clones take up roughly 0.9%. The source was peripheral blood, collected in the first trimester of pregnancy. All receptors derive from a female donor in good health, enrolled as a control in a pregnancy study. The CDR3 runs from the conserved cysteine through the conserved F or W. A D gene is named only where the DNA matches it firmly. Clone size appears in some rows only: once, few, many, or a class for an expanded clone.

V,size,J,D,CDR3,DNA
TRBV6-5,-,TRBJ2-1,TRBD2,CASRAGVYNEQFF,TGTGCCAGCAGAGCGGGGGTATACAATGAGCAGTTCTTC
TRBV5-8,-,TRBJ1-4,-,CASRVGLNNEKLFF,TGTGCCAGCAGGGTTGGACTGAATAATGAAAAACTGTTTTTT
TRBV18,-,TRBJ2-5,-,CASSPGGRGNQETQYF,TGTGCCAGCTCACCAGGTGGCAGAGGAAACCAAGAGACCCAGTACTTC
TRBV19,-,TRBJ2-3,TRBD1,CASTLGTGASDTQYF,TGTGCCAGCACCCTCGGGACAGGGGCTTCGGATACGCAGTATTTT
TRBV5-1,-,TRBJ1-2,-,CASSLSSYGYTF,TGCGCCAGCAGCTTGTCTTCCTATGGCTACACCTTC
TRBV4-3,once,TRBJ1-5,-,CASSQDRRQPQHF,TGCGCCAGCAGCCAAGATCGTCGTCAGCCCCAGCATTTT
TRBV4-1,-,TRBJ2-7,TRBD1,CASSQGTGYEQYF,TGCGCCAGCAGCCAAGGGACAGGGTACGAGCAGTACTTC
TRBV4-3,-,TRBJ1-2,-,CASSQADRLPNYGYTF,TGCGCCAGCAGCCAAGCCGACAGGTTACCTAACTATGGCTACACCTTC
TRBV11-2,-,TRBJ2-1,TRBD1,CASSLVVQGPNEQFF,TGTGCCAGCAGCTTAGTTGTACAGGGGCCCAATGAGCAGTTCTTC
TRBV6-5,once,TRBJ1-1,TRBD1,CASSPDREGAYKAFF,TGTGCCAGCAGTCCTGACAGGGAAGGGGCCTATAAAGCTTTCTTT
TRBV7-2,-,TRBJ2-7,-,CASSLVAYGRISYEQYF,TGTGCCAGCAGCTTAGTGGCGTACGGGAGAATCTCCTACGAGCAGTACTTC
TRBV5-8,-,TRBJ1-3,-,CASSLKGLHSGNTIYF,TGTGCCAGCAGCTTGAAGGGGCTACACTCTGGAAACACCATATATTTT
TRBV9,-,TRBJ2-3,-,CASSVAGGGHRDTQYF,TGTGCCAGCAGCGTAGCTGGGGGGGGGCACCGAGATACGCAGTATTTT
TRBV7-2,-,TRBJ1-2,TRBD1,CASSSDRGELGYTF,TGTGCCAGCAGCTCGGACAGGGGGGAACTTGGCTACACCTTC
TRBV7-9,-,TRBJ2-1,-,CASSLGTYNEQFF,TGTGCCAGCAGCTTGGGGACTTACAATGAGCAGTTCTTC
TRBV4-2,-,TRBJ1-2,-,CASSQETLLGPIGGGYTF,TGTGCCAGCAGCCAGGAAACCCTTCTTGGACCTATAGGGGGTGGCTACACCTTC
TRBV9,-,TRBJ2-1,TRBD2,CASSVVGTSGATYNEQFF,TGTGCCAGCAGCGTAGTTGGGACTAGCGGGGCGACCTACAATGAGCAGTTCTTC
TRBV7-9,-,TRBJ1-1,-,CASSGQKMNTEAFF,TGTGCCAGCAGCGGACAGAAGATGAACACTGAAGCTTTCTTT
TRBV11-2,-,TRBJ2-1,-,CASSSDRNNEQFF,TGTGCCAGCAGCTCCGACAGAAACAATGAGCAGTTCTTC
TRBV4-2,-,TRBJ2-3,-,CASSQDLSAAATDTQYF,TGTGCCAGCAGCCAAGACCTCTCAGCGGCCGCCACAGATACGCAGTATTTT
TRBV5-1,-,TRBJ1-3,-,CASSLEDRTGNTIYF,TGCGCCAGCAGCTTGGAAGACAGGACTGGAAACACCATATATTTT
TRBV20-1,-,TRBJ1-1,-,CSARREDEAFF,TGCAGTGCTAGACGGGAGGACGAAGCTTTCTTT
TRBV5-6,-,TRBJ1-1,-,CASSAPGQANTEAFF,TGTGCCAGCAGCGCTCCCGGACAAGCGAACACTGAAGCTTTCTTT
TRBV7-9,-,TRBJ2-7,TRBD1,CASSLARGTAQNHYEQYF,TGTGCCAGCAGCTTAGCCAGGGGGACAGCCCAAAACCACTACGAGCAGTACTTC
TRBV6-5,-,TRBJ2-2,-,CASSYVTAGELFF,TGTGCCAGCAGTTACGTGACAGCCGGGGAGCTGTTTTTT
TRBV7-3,-,TRBJ2-3,TRBD2,CASSLTAAGGQDTQYF,TGTGCCAGCAGCTTAACGGCAGCGGGGGGGCAAGATACGCAGTATTTT
TRBV7-3,-,TRBJ2-1,-,CASSSGLRNEQFF,TGTGCCAGCAGCTCGGGACTCCGAAATGAGCAGTTCTTC
TRBV7-2,-,TRBJ1-6,-,CASSLSLINSPLHF,TGTGCCAGCAGCCTAAGCCTTATCAATTCACCCCTCCACTTT
TRBV5-6,-,TRBJ1-1,-,CASSSLVSLARSTEAFF,TGTGCCAGCAGCTCGCTCGTGTCTCTGGCCAGAAGCACTGAAGCTTTCTTT
TRBV4-3,once,TRBJ1-4,-,CASSPLSSATNEKLFF,TGCGCCAGCAGCCCCCTTTCTTCTGCAACTAATGAAAAACTGTTTTTT
TRBV7-6,-,TRBJ1-1,TRBD1,CASRRDSFNTEAFF,TGTGCCAGCAGAAGGGACAGTTTTAACACTGAAGCTTTCTTT
TRBV10-3,once,TRBJ1-2,-,CAIRDRTFYGYTF,TGTGCCATCAGGGACAGAACGTTCTATGGCTACACCTTC
TRBV6-6,-,TRBJ1-6,TRBD1,CASSRNPGGAGSPLHF,TGTGCCAGCAGTCGCAACCCAGGGGGCGCGGGATCACCCCTCCACTTT
TRBV9,-,TRBJ2-7,-,CASSVGPGDTYEQYF,TGTGCCAGCAGCGTAGGCCCAGGGGATACCTACGAGCAGTACTTC